Presented here are 29 T cell receptor beta chains from one specimen sequenced in a study of T cells in Graves' hyperthyroidism and ophthalmopathy. RNA transcripts provided the source from which TCR beta CDR3 regions were amplified. First-round RT-PCR of the TCR CDR3 relied on the HTBI primer set. TCRdb reanalysed the multiplex PCR reads using MiXCR and keeps one entry per CDR3 protein. The profile shows around 290,000 distinct CDR3 sequences, approximately 15% of them singletons. The material sequenced was blood. The source is a middle-aged woman with Graves' hyperthyroidism.

This clonotype has only a few counts. The CDR3: CSVTENYEQYF. For the CDR3, the DNA is TGCAGCGTGACAGAAAACTACGAGCAGTACTTC. The rearrangement links TRBV29-1 to TRBJ2-7; TRBD1 might be the D (5 bases). The ends were cut back, 6 bases at V and 3 bases at J, with 9 bases in the middle. The CDR3 spans 11 residues. CDR1 SQVTM and CDR2 ANQGSEA come from the germline V gene.

The rearrangement joins TRBV6-5 to TRBJ2-2, with a weak D call TRBD2 (7 bases). Germline assignment: CDR1 MNHEY and CDR2 SVGAGI. The CDR3 consists of 18 residues. Trimming took 0 bases from V and 7 from J, leaving 21 bases between them. The CDR3 here is CASSYSIGGREIHGELFF. The CDR3 DNA is TGTGCCAGCAGTTACTCGATAGGGGGGCGGGAGATCCACGGGGAGCTGTTTTTT.

This clonotype showed up just a few times. The rearrangement links TRBV7-8 to TRBJ2-7, with D perhaps matching TRBD1 or TRBD2 (5 bases each). Trimming pared 4 bases from V and 0 bases from J, leaving 10 bases between. This CDR3 has 14 residues. Germline V gene lookup returns CDR1 SGHVS and CDR2 FQNEAQ. Here the CDR3 DNA reads TGTGCCAGCAGCTCATGGGACGTCTCCTACGAGCAGTACTTC. It is translated as CASSSWDVSYEQYF.

This clonotype has ten or more counts. V usage is TRBV5-1 and J usage is TRBJ1-2; no definite D call. This CDR3 has 14 residues. Germline V CDR1 and CDR2: SGHRS, YFSETQ. The V gene lost 7 bases and the J gene lost 3 bases, with 16 bases spanning the gap. CDR3 nucleotides: TGCGCCAGCTGCCTTATATCGGGCGACTATGGCTACACCTTC. Translation: CASCLISGDYGYTF.

This clonotype has ten or more counts. The chain carries TRBV12-3 or TRBV12-4 and TRBJ1-5; D is undetermined. The CDR3 is 13 residues long. V lost 6 bases, J lost 9 bases, and 15 bases lay in between. The CDR3 spells CASSQALFGPQHF. The CDR3 bases are TGTGCCAGCAGCCAAGCCCTGTTTGGGCCCCAGCATTTT.

This clonotype has a count of ten or more. The rearrangement uses TRBV6-1 and TRBJ2-3; 12 nucleotides agree with TRBD2. Per germline, CDR1 MNHNS and CDR2 SASEGT. V trimming: 4 bases; J trimming: 8 bases; junction bases outside the gene matches: 10. The CDR3 sequence is 16 residues long. The CDR3 is CASSAGTSGQRGTQYF. In DNA, the CDR3 is TGTGCCAGCAGTGCGGGGACTAGCGGGCAGCGGGGTACGCAGTATTTT.

This clonotype was detected many times. The chain joins TRBV20-1 to TRBJ1-6, with D maybe TRBD1 (5 bases). Per the germline V gene, CDR1 is DFQATT and CDR2 is SNEGSKA (reference sequence). The CDR3 has 14 residues. V dropped 2 bases and J dropped 0 bases, with 5 bases sitting between them. CDR3 region: CSARQGSYNSPLHF. The CDR3 DNA is TGCAGTGCTAGACAGGGCTCCTATAATTCACCCCTCCACTTT.

The CDR3 bases are TGCGCCAGCAGCTTGGTCCAGGGGAGCTCTGGAAACACCATATATTTT. Translated: CASSLVQGSSGNTIYF. The genes are TRBV5-1 and TRBJ1-3; tentative D call: TRBD1 (6 bases). V was trimmed by 0 bases and J by 0 bases, leaving 10 bases between them. This CDR3 contains 16 residues. The germline CDR1 and CDR2 sequences are SGHRS and YFSETQ.

V is TRBV4-2 and J is TRBJ2-3, with TRBD2 identical over 8 bases. The CDR3 covers 16 residues. Germline CDR1 is LGHNA and CDR2 is YNFKEQ. V dropped 1 base and J dropped 6; count of bases not matched to a gene: 9. The CDR3 protein is CASSQAPSGLVDTQYF. The CDR3 region has the DNA TGTGCCAGCAGCCAAGCTCCTAGCGGGCTGGTGGATACGCAGTATTTT.

The sample holds many counts of this clonotype. CDR3 protein: CSAAPPGNTEAFF. CDR3 DNA sequence: TGCAGTGCTGCCCCCCCGGGGAACACTGAAGCTTTCTTT. The rearrangement joins TRBV20-1 to TRBJ1-1; D unclear. The V gene lost 5 bases and the J gene lost 1 base, with 11 bases spanning the gap. Germline CDR1 is DFQATT and CDR2 is SNEGSKA (reference sequence). The CDR3 contains 13 residues.

This clonotype occurred many times. This chain uses TRBV27 with TRBJ1-6, with D possibly matching TRBD1 (5 bases). The V gene lost 0 bases and the J gene lost 6 bases, with 15 bases spanning the gap. The CDR3 is 17 amino acids. Per the germline V gene, CDR1 is MNHEY and CDR2 is SMNVEV (reference sequence). This CDR3 reads CASSLSAPGRVNSPLHF. CDR3 nucleotides: TGTGCCAGCAGTTTATCGGCCCCGGGACGGGTTAATTCACCCCTCCACTTT.

The chain recombines TRBV7-9 with TRBJ1-1; D is ambiguous. The CDR3 covers 15 residues. Germline V gene lookup returns CDR1 SEHNR and CDR2 FQNEAQ (reference sequence). V gave up 5 bases and J gave up 4 bases, with 17 bases separating them. The DNA of the CDR3 is TGTGCCAGCAGCCCATGGTTAGGGAGCGGCACTGAAGCTTTCTTT. Protein product: CASSPWLGSGTEAFF. Looking up the rest from reference TRBV7-9 and TRBJ1-1 gives the full variable domain: DTGVSQNPRHKITKRGQNVTFRCDPISEHNRLYWYRQTLGQGPEFLTYFQNEAQLEKSRLLSDRFSAERPKGSFSTLEIQRTEQGDSAMYLCASSPWLGSGTEAFFGQGTRLTVV.

This clonotype was found many times. V usage is TRBV20-1 and J usage is TRBJ1-4; 8 nucleotides agree with TRBD1. The CDR3 sequence is 14 residues long. V trimming: 0 bases; J trimming: 6 bases; junction bases outside the gene matches: 3. Germline V gene lookup returns CDR1 DFQATT and CDR2 SNEGSKA (reference sequence). The CDR3 DNA reads as TGCAGTGCTAGAGATGGACAGGGCGATGAAAAACTGTTTTTT. Its protein product is CSARDGQGDEKLFF.

The sample holds a few counts of this clonotype. The genes are TRBV12-3 or TRBV12-4 and TRBJ1-4, with 7 positions matching TRBD1. V lost 5 bases and J lost 10; bases outside the gene matches: 7. CDR3 length: 13 residues. The CDR3 reads CASSRDRVGKLFF. The DNA for the CDR3 is TGTGCCAGCAGTCGTGACAGGGTGGGAAAACTGTTTTTT.

This clonotype was observed at least ten times. The J gene is TRBJ1-5, the V gene TRBV7-9, with a possible D match to TRBD1 (5 bases). V lost 5 bases and J 3 bases, leaving 8 bases between the germline ends. Germline V gives CDR1 SEHNR, CDR2 FQNEAQ (reference sequence). The CDR3 sequence is 13 residues long. CDR3 protein: CASSLGDNQPQHF. In nucleotides, the CDR3 is TGTGCCAGCAGCCTGGGGGACAATCAGCCCCAGCATTTT.

In its sample, this clonotype was seen a few times. The V call is TRBV15, the J call TRBJ2-1; 12 bases are a match to TRBD2. Trimming cost V 0 bases and J 4 bases; bases outside gene matches: 13. CDR1 and CDR2 from the germline V gene are LNHNV and YYDKDF (reference sequence). The CDR3 is made up of 20 amino acids. The CDR3 sequence: CATSRDDPSGRAGIYNEQFF. CDR3 bases: TGTGCCACCAGCAGAGATGACCCTAGCGGGAGGGCCGGGATTTACAATGAGCAGTTCTTC.

This clonotype was seen ten or more times. The chain combines TRBV27 with TRBJ2-1; D is unclear. The V end was cut by 1 base, the J end by 3 bases, with 7 bases between. This CDR3 region has 14 residues. The germline V gene has CDR1 MNHEY and CDR2 SMNVEV (reference sequence). The CDR3 loop reads CASSLYAGYNEQFF. As DNA, the CDR3 is TGTGCCAGCAGTTTATACGCAGGCTACAATGAGCAGTTCTTC.

This clonotype was found many times. The V call is TRBV6-1, the J call TRBJ2-7; possibly TRBD2 for D (5 bases). The CDR3 has 16 amino acids. V gave up 3 bases and J gave up 4 bases, with 19 bases separating them. Germline values: CDR1 MNHNS, CDR2 SASEGT. As DNA, the CDR3 is TGTGCCAGCAGTGACGCGATCCCCGGGGTAACTTACGAGCAGTACTTC. It translates to CASSDAIPGVTYEQYF.

This clonotype has ten or more counts. The chain recombines TRBV28 with TRBJ2-3; a possible D gene is TRBD2 (5 bases). Trimming pared 7 bases from V and 8 bases from J, leaving 16 bases between. The germline V gene encodes CDR1 MDHEN and CDR2 SYDVKM. CDR3 length equals 13 residues. CDR3 protein: CASKWPNEGTQYF. CDR3 DNA: TGTGCCAGCAAGTGGCCCAATGAGGGTACGCAGTATTTT.

This clonotype was found many times. The chain joins TRBV11-2 to TRBJ2-1; a possible D gene is TRBD2 (7 bases). Germline CDR1 and CDR2: SGHAT and FQNNGV. Trimming shortened V by 5 bases and J by 4 bases, and 15 bases separated the two germline ends. The CDR3 is made up of 15 amino acids. The DNA of the CDR3 is TGTGCCAGCAGCCCACCGGGGGGCCTTTACAATGAGCAGTTCTTC. This translates into CASSPPGGLYNEQFF.

V is TRBV24-1 and J is TRBJ2-7; D not certain. The V gene lost 9 bases and the J gene lost 3 bases, with 14 bases spanning the gap. The germline V gene encodes CDR1 KGHDR and CDR2 SFDVKD. The CDR3 runs to 13 residues. The CDR3: CATLDLGCYEQYF. The CDR3 DNA reads as TGTGCCACCCTGGACCTAGGTTGCTACGAGCAGTACTTC.

This clonotype was observed at least ten times. CDR3 DNA sequence: TGTGCCAGCAGTGCAAGGGGGAGCAATCAGCCCCAGCATTTT. Protein: CASSARGSNQPQHF. The chain uses TRBV6-2 or TRBV6-3 and TRBJ1-5, with D perhaps TRBD1 (6 bases). Looked up from germline, CDR1 is MNHEY and CDR2 is SVGEGT. Trimming took 5 bases from V and 1 from J, leaving 9 bases between them. This CDR3 has 14 amino acids.

This clonotype occurred many times. The genes are TRBV20-1 and TRBJ1-1, with D tentatively TRBD1 (6 bases). CDR3 length: 12 amino acids. CDR1 DFQATT and CDR2 SNEGSKA come from the germline V gene (reference sequence). V lost 6 bases, J lost 10 bases, and 18 bases lay in between. The DNA of the CDR3 is TGCAGTGCGGAAGGGGGGGATTCGAGAGCTTTCTTT. Translation gives CSAEGGDSRAFF.

This clonotype showed up just a few times. The chain's CDR3 is CATSGRMVGNEKLFF. In DNA, the CDR3 is TGTGCCACCAGCGGAAGGATGGTGGGGAATGAAAAACTGTTTTTT. This sequence joins TRBV15 and TRBJ1-4; D not certain. V was shortened by 5 bases and J by 5 bases, with 15 bases between the two germline ends. The CDR3 has 15 residues. The germline gives CDR1 LNHNV, CDR2 YYDKDF (reference sequence).

This clonotype was recorded many times. The gene calls are TRBV6-6 and TRBJ1-1; D is uncertain. The germline V and J ends were trimmed by 2 bases and 10 bases, with 8 bases remaining between them. The CDR3 covers 11 residues. The germline V gene has CDR1 MNHNY and CDR2 SVGAGI (reference sequence). The CDR3 coding sequence is TGTGCCAGCAGTTACGGAGGTGGAGCTTTCTTT. Amino acids: CASSYGGGAFF.

With respect to this clonotype: A clone one base away is much larger, so this may be a read error. The V and J genes are TRBV9 and TRBJ2-3; perhaps TRBD2 as D (5 bases). The CDR3 has 17 amino acids. Germline assignment: CDR1 SGDLS and CDR2 YYNGEE. The V end was cut by 4 bases, the J end by 2 bases, with 20 bases between. The chain's CDR3 is CASSPRSFVGATDTQYF. The CDR3 DNA sequence: TGTGCCAGCAGCCCTCGGTCGTTTGTGGGAGCCACAGATACGCAGTATTTT.

This clonotype was seen a handful of times. The rearrangement uses TRBV20-1 and TRBJ2-7; TRBD2 matches 12 bases. The better agreement between TRBJ2-1 and the DNA end casts doubt on the J call. The CDR3 has 15 amino acids. Germline V gene sequence: CDR1 DFQATT, CDR2 SNEGSKA (reference sequence). CDR3 loop: CSARKLAGGTYEQFF. The CDR3 nucleotides read TGCAGTGCTCGAAAACTAGCGGGGGGAACCTACGAGCAGTTCTTC.

The chain has TRBV10-3 and TRBJ2-3; D remains ambiguous. The CDR3 length is 14 residues. The V and J ends lost 0 bases and 2 bases respectively, with 6 bases between them. CDR1 and CDR2 (germline): ENHRY, SYGVKD. DNA for the CDR3: TGTGCCATCAGTGAGTCTCTTATCACAGATACGCAGTATTTT. Its protein product is CAISESLITDTQYF.

There are many counts of this clonotype. V and J are TRBV7-3 and TRBJ1-5, with D tentatively TRBD1 (5 bases). The CDR3 is 15 amino acids. Trimming removed 5 bases at V and 4 bases at J, with 15 bases between. Per the germline V gene, CDR1 is SGHTA and CDR2 is FQGTGA. The CDR3 nucleotides read TGTGCCAGCAGCCCCTGGGACGCCGTTAATCAGCCCCAGCATTTT. Protein: CASSPWDAVNQPQHF.